This is a list of T cell receptor beta chains from one sample in a study of CD8+CD57+ T cells in acquired aplastic anemia. MiXCR was run by TCRdb on the reads, yielding one entry per CDR3 protein. The data hold about 160,000 distinct CDR3 sequences, with about 64% observed a single time. Input material: sorted CD4+, CD8+, or CD8+CD57+ T cells (not recorded which) from PBMCs. The receptors originated from a human donor with aplastic anemia. The CDR3 runs from the conserved cysteine through the conserved F or W. D genes are given only for firm matches. Where a row states a size, it is once, few, many or the class of an expanded clone; other rows omit it.

V gene,J gene,clone size,D gene,CDR3 DNA,CDR3 protein
TRBV20-1,TRBJ2-2,-,-,TGCAGTGCTACCGGAGATTCAGGTGACGGGGAGCTGTTTTTT,CSATGDSGDGELFF
TRBV25-1,TRBJ2-2,once,-,TGTGCCAGCAGTGAACCAGGGACCAGCACCGGGGAGCTGTTTTTT,CASSEPGTSTGELFF
TRBV15,TRBJ1-6,-,TRBD1,TGTGCCACCAGCAGGGCGGGACAGGGGAGTTCACCCCTCCACTTT,CATSRAGQGSSPLHF
TRBV5-1,TRBJ2-7,-,-,TGCGCCAGCAGCTTGGCCATGGGCAGGGATTACGAGCAGTACTTC,CASSLAMGRDYEQYF
TRBV15,TRBJ1-1,once,-,TGTGCCACCAGCAGGGGGGGGAACACTGAAGCTTTCTTT,CATSRGGNTEAFF
TRBV9,TRBJ2-2,-,-,TGTGCCAGCAGCGTATCAGGGACCTTGGGCGGGGAGCTGTTTTTT,CASSVSGTLGGELFF
TRBV19,TRBJ1-1,once,-,TGTGCCAGTAGTATTATTTGGGAGGCTGAAGCTTTCTTT,CASSIIWEAEAFF
TRBV4-3,TRBJ2-3,many,TRBD1,TGCGCCAGCAGCCAAGATATCGGACAGGGGGCAGATACGCAGTATTTT,CASSQDIGQGADTQYF
TRBV20-1,TRBJ2-1,-,-,TGCAGTGCTAGAGATGGGGCGGGCTCGATGGATGAGCAGTTCTTC,CSARDGAGSMDEQFF
TRBV24-1,TRBJ1-1,-,-,TGTGCCACCAGTGATGCGGGGCACCCTGCATCTTTCTTT,CATSDAGHPASFF
TRBV12-3/TRBV12-4,TRBJ1-1,-,TRBD1,TGTGCCAGCAGTTTCACAGGGGCTGAAGCTTTCTTT,CASSFTGAEAFF
TRBV7-9,TRBJ1-6,once,-,TGTGCCAGCAGCTTAGACATAATTCAGCCCCTCCACTTT,CASSLDIIQPLHF
TRBV7-9,TRBJ2-5,-,TRBD2,TGTGCCAGCAGCTCTGGCGGGGGGCTCCAAGAGACCCAGTACTTC,CASSSGGGLQETQYF
TRBV9,TRBJ2-1,-,-,TGTGCCAGCAGCGTGTCACCTAACAATGAGCAGTTCTTC,CASSVSPNNEQFF
TRBV20-1,TRBJ2-6,-,-,TGCAGTGCTACTAGACCTGGGGCCAACGTCCTGACTTTC,CSATRPGANVLTF
TRBV5-1,TRBJ2-7,-,TRBD1,TGCGCCAGCAGCCTGGACAGGGATCGCTACGAGCAGTACTTC,CASSLDRDRYEQYF
TRBV7-2,TRBJ1-1,-,-,TGTGCCAGCAGCACATACGGGATCACCGGAGGAGCTTTCTTT,CASSTYGITGGAFF
TRBV29-1,TRBJ2-5,-,TRBD1,TGCAGCGTTACCCCGTGGACAGGTTTCGATGAGGAGACCCAGTACTTC,CSVTPWTGFDEETQYF
TRBV24-1,TRBJ2-3,-,TRBD1,TGTGCCACCAGTGAACAGGGGGGCACAGATACGCAGTATTTT,CATSEQGGTDTQYF
TRBV15,TRBJ2-1,few,-,TGTGCCACCAGCAGAGATCAAGGGGCCGAGCAGTTCTTC,CATSRDQGAEQFF
TRBV19,TRBJ1-3,-,-,TGTGCCAGTAGTTCCCCCGGGCACCGGGACACCATATATTTT,CASSSPGHRDTIYF
TRBV7-3,TRBJ1-2,-,TRBD1,TGTGCCAGCAGCCCGACGGGACAGGGCTCTTCTCATGGCTACACCTTC,CASSPTGQGSSHGYTF
TRBV2,TRBJ2-5,few,-,TGTGCCAGCAGTGAGTTACAGGGACGAGAGACCCAGTACTTC,CASSELQGRETQYF
TRBV5-1,TRBJ1-2,-,-,TGCGCCAGCAGGATGGGGGCCTATGGCTACACCTTC,CASRMGAYGYTF
TRBV7-8,TRBJ2-7,-,TRBD2,TGTGCCAGCAGCAAGAGGCTAGCGGGGGGGCCCTCCTACGAGCAGTACTTC,CASSKRLAGGPSYEQYF
TRBV6-4,TRBJ2-1,few,TRBD1,TGTGCCAGCAGTGACCGTCCGGGACAGGGGGCTGGTGAGCAGTTCTTC,CASSDRPGQGAGEQFF
TRBV24-1,TRBJ2-3,-,-,TGTGCCACCAGTGATTTGGGGAGGAATACGCAGTATTTT,CATSDLGRNTQYF
TRBV24-1,TRBJ1-5,-,TRBD1,TGTGCCACCAGTGGGAAGGGGGCACAGCCCCAGCATTTT,CATSGKGAQPQHF
TRBV3-1,TRBJ2-3,-,-,TGTGCCAGCAGCGTAGCGGACAGTTTAGATACGCAGTATTTT,CASSVADSLDTQYF
TRBV5-6,TRBJ1-5,once,-,TGTGCCAGCAGCCGATGGGGCAATCAGCCCCAGCATTTT,CASSRWGNQPQHF
TRBV19,TRBJ1-5,-,-,TGTGCCAGTACCGTTGAGGAGGGATTGGGGGGTCAGCCCCAGCATTTT,CASTVEEGLGGQPQHF
TRBV24-1,TRBJ2-6,-,-,TGTGCCACCAGTGACTCAGGGGAGTGGGGGGCCAACGTCCTGACTTTC,CATSDSGEWGANVLTF
TRBV7-9,TRBJ1-1,many,-,TGTGCCAGCAGCTTAGGACTAGGCACAGGACGGAACACTGAAGCTTTCTTT,CASSLGLGTGRNTEAFF
TRBV20-1,TRBJ2-7,-,-,TGCAGTGCTAGAGATAGCGTTCAGTTTATTTACGAGCAGTACTTC,CSARDSVQFIYEQYF
TRBV7-9,TRBJ1-1,-,TRBD1,TGTGCCAGCAGCACACCAGGGGGGGGAGATGCTTTCTTT,CASSTPGGGDAFF
TRBV20-1,TRBJ2-7,few,-,TGCAGTGCCAGGACGGGACTTTCCTACGAGCAGTACTTC,CSARTGLSYEQYF
TRBV19,TRBJ2-7,-,-,TGTGCCAGTAGTATCCGCAGGGGACCCCACGAGCAGTACTTC,CASSIRRGPHEQYF
TRBV14,TRBJ2-1,-,TRBD2,TGTGCCAGCAATCGGCTAGCGGGGGGGCCCAATGAGCAGTTCTTC,CASNRLAGGPNEQFF
TRBV12-3/TRBV12-4,TRBJ2-3,-,TRBD1,TGTGCCACCGCGGACAGGGCAGATACGCAGTATTTT,CATADRADTQYF
TRBV20-1,TRBJ2-4,-,-,TGCAGTGCTAGAGATCTTGGCCCGAGTGGGACTAACATTCAGTACTTC,CSARDLGPSGTNIQYF
TRBV28,TRBJ2-5,few,-,TGTGCCAGCAGTTTTGCCTCCCTCACGGGGGCGGGCGAGACCCAGTACTTC,CASSFASLTGAGETQYF
TRBV20-1,TRBJ2-7,few,-,TGCAGTGCTAGAGACTTAAGCTGGGAAAAAAACGAGCAGTACTTC,CSARDLSWEKNEQYF
TRBV2,TRBJ2-7,-,TRBD1,TGTGCCAGCAGTGGACGCGGACAGGGGGTAGCTGGATCCTACGAGCAGTACTTC,CASSGRGQGVAGSYEQYF
TRBV20-1,TRBJ1-2,-,-,TGCAGTGCTAATTATGGGCAGGAGGGCCATTATGGCTACACCTTC,CSANYGQEGHYGYTF
TRBV24-1,TRBJ2-5,-,-,TGTGCCACCAGCCTGTCCAGCGGCGGGGAGACCCAGTACTTC,CATSLSSGGETQYF
TRBV10-2,TRBJ2-1,-,TRBD2,TGCGCCAGCAGTGCTGGCCAGCGGGGGGGTTATGAGCAGTTCTTC,CASSAGQRGGYEQFF
TRBV10-3,TRBJ1-1,-,-,TGTGCCATCAGTGAGTCAGAGTCCAAAGCTTTCTTT,CAISESESKAFF
TRBV6-5,TRBJ2-3,-,-,TGTGCCAGCAGTTCCCACCCAGATACGCAGTATTTT,CASSSHPDTQYF
TRBV7-9,TRBJ2-1,-,TRBD2,TGTGCCAGCAGCTTAGCTGGGACTAGCGGCCACAATGAGCAGTTCTTC,CASSLAGTSGHNEQFF
TRBV6-5,TRBJ2-7,many,-,TGTGCCAGCAGTTACTCAGGGATCGAGCAGTACTTC,CASSYSGIEQYF
TRBV2,TRBJ1-1,many,-,TGTGCCAGCAGCCAGTTGAGGGGGAACACTGAAGCTTTCTTT,CASSQLRGNTEAFF
TRBV7-2,TRBJ2-7,few,-,TGTGCCAGCACCCATCAAGTAGGGGACGAGCAGTACTTC,CASTHQVGDEQYF